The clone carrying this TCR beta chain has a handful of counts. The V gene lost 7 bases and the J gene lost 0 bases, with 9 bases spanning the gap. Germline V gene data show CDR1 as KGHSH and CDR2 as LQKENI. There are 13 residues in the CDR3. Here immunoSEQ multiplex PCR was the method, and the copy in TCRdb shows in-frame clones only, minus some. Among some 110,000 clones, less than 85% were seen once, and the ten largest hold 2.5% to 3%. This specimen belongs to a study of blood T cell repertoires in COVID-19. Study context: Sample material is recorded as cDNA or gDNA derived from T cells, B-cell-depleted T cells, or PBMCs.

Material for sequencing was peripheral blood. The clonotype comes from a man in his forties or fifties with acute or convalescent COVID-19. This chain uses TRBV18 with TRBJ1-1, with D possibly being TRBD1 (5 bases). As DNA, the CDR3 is TGTGCCAGCTGTCCAGGGATGAACACTGAAGCTTTCTTT. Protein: CASCPGMNTEAFF.